Following are 18 T cell receptor beta chains from one sample sequenced in a study of blood T cell repertoires in COVID-19. The method was immunoSEQ multiplex PCR; TCRdb's version includes in-frame clones alone and lacks a portion of them. The sample includes hundreds of thousands of clones, about nine tenths of them seen just once. Specimen: peripheral blood. The receptors come from a woman between 45 and 65 years old who had recovered from COVID-19.

In this sample, this clone turned up many times. This rearrangement joins TRBV7-2 to TRBJ2-7, with D possibly being TRBD2 (5 bases). The CDR3 is made up of 14 amino acids. Germline V lookup: CDR1 SGHTA, CDR2 FQGNSA. Trimming took 4 bases from V and 3 from J, leaving 13 bases between them. The CDR3 nucleotides are TGTGCCAGCAGCTCCCTTGGACGGGACTACGAGCAGTACTTC. The encoded protein is CASSSLGRDYEQYF.

The V call is TRBV6-5, the J call TRBJ2-7; D gene unclear. The V and J ends lost 0 bases and 2 bases respectively, with 11 bases between them. The CDR3 length is 15 residues. Germline lookup yields CDR1 MNHEY and CDR2 SVGAGI. This CDR3 is CASSYSRTSPYEQYF. In DNA, the CDR3 is TGTGCCAGCAGTTACTCGAGAACCTCCCCCTACGAGCAGTACTTC.

The chain employs TRBV27 and TRBJ1-5; weak D call: TRBD1 (5 bases). The length of the CDR3 is 16 residues. V dropped 3 bases and J dropped 2 bases, with 14 bases sitting between them. Germline lookup yields CDR1 MNHEY and CDR2 SMNVEV (reference sequence). CDR3 nucleotides: TGTGCCAGCAGTTTCTCAAGGACAATCGGCAATCAGCCCCAGCATTTT. Encoded protein: CASSFSRTIGNQPQHF.

There are a few counts of this clone. V is TRBV16 and J is TRBJ1-1, with D possibly being TRBD1 (5 bases). Germline values: CDR1 KGHSY, CDR2 FQNENV. This CDR3 has 15 amino acids. The V end lost 4 bases, the J end lost 3 bases, and 15 bases lay between the germline ends. The CDR3 sequence: CASSLSPAGDTEAFF. The CDR3 coding sequence is TGTGCCAGCAGCCTCTCCCCAGCGGGGGACACTGAAGCTTTCTTT. The full variable domain, rest sourced from reference TRBV16 and TRBJ1-1, is GEEVAQTPKHLVRGEGQKAKLYCAPIKGHSYVFWYQQVLKNEFKFLISFQNENVFDETGMPKERFSAKCLPNSPCSLEIQATKLEDSAVYFCASSLSPAGDTEAFFGQGTRLTVV.

In its sample, this clone was seen once. The chain links TRBV19 to TRBJ1-6; unclear D gene. CDR1 and CDR2 from the germline V gene are LNHDA and SQIVND (reference sequence). Trimming took 3 bases from V and 7 from J, leaving 13 bases between them. The CDR3 is 15 residues long. CDR3 amino acids: CASSMGQAGNSPLHF. Here the CDR3 DNA reads TGTGCCAGTAGTATGGGTCAGGCGGGGAATTCACCCCTCCACTTT.

The chain has TRBV19 and TRBJ1-1; maybe TRBD1 (5 bases). Trimming took 4 bases from V and 1 from J, leaving 7 bases between them. The CDR3 loop spans 13 amino acids. The germline V gene encodes CDR1 LNHDA and CDR2 SQIVND (reference sequence). CDR3 DNA sequence: TGTGCCAGTAGTACGACAGCGAACACTGAAGCTTTCTTT. Its protein product is CASSTTANTEAFF.

The chain carries TRBV24-1 and TRBJ2-2; the D gene is possibly TRBD2 (6 bases). The V end lost 1 base, the J end lost 2 bases, and 13 bases lay between the germline ends. CDR1 is KGHDR and CDR2 is SFDVKD in the germline V gene. The CDR3 consists of 17 residues. The CDR3 DNA reads TGTGCCACCAGTGATTTCGGGGGACGGCTCAACACCGGGGAGCTGTTTTTT. Its translation is CATSDFGGRLNTGELFF.

This clone has just one count. The rearrangement joins TRBV5-1 to TRBJ2-7, with 16 nucleotides matching TRBD2. Germline-derived CDR1 and CDR2 are SGHRS and YFSETQ. The V and J ends lost 3 bases and 2 bases, in that order; junction bases with no gene match: 8. The CDR3 contains 18 residues. CDR3 in DNA: TGCGCCAGCAGCTCGGGACTAGCGGGAGGGGAAAGCACCTACGAGCAGTACTTC. It specifies CASSSGLAGGESTYEQYF.

This rearrangement joins TRBV28 to TRBJ1-1, with a tentative D call TRBD1 (6 bases). The CDR3 covers 14 residues. Germline assignment: CDR1 MDHEN and CDR2 SYDVKM. V was trimmed by 8 bases and J by 5 bases, leaving 18 bases between them. The CDR3 nucleotides are TGTGCCAGCTCCCCCCCGGGGGGCAGGACTGAAGCTTTCTTT. It specifies CASSPPGGRTEAFF.

The table lists this clone with a count of one. The chain combines TRBV19 with TRBJ2-4; the match to TRBD1 covers 8 bases. V gave up 7 bases and J gave up 7 bases; unmatched junction bases: 12. CDR3 size: 15 residues. CDR1 is LNHDA and CDR2 is SQIVND in the germline V gene (reference sequence). The CDR3 DNA is TGTGCCAGTAACAATCAGGGGGCGCCTTCGAACATTCAGTACTTC. Its protein product is CASNNQGAPSNIQYF.

Comment on this clone: The same CDR3 arises from other DNA sequences in this sample as well. V and J are TRBV30 and TRBJ1-3; D uncertain. The germline V and J ends were trimmed by 0 bases and 7 bases, with 13 bases remaining between them. CDR3 length: 14 residues. The germline CDR1 and CDR2 sequences are GTSNPN and SVGIG (reference sequence). CDR3 sequence (DNA): TGTGCCTGGAGTGTAGGAGGAAAAGGGAACACCATATATTTT. It is translated as CAWSVGGKGNTIYF.

The V and J genes are TRBV10-3 and TRBJ1-1, with TRBD1 matching 9 bases. CDR1 and CDR2 from the germline V gene are ENHRY and SYGVKD. The CDR3 is made up of 14 amino acids. The trim removed 5 bases at V and 4 bases at J, leaving 5 bases unmatched. CDR3 sequence: CAISTGGRSTEAFF. The DNA of the CDR3 is TGTGCCATCAGTACAGGGGGCCGGAGCACTGAAGCTTTCTTT.

This chain joins TRBV9 and TRBJ1-6, with TRBD1 identical over 9 bases. Germline CDR1 and CDR2: SGDLS and YYNGEE. With V trimmed by 4 bases and J by 10 bases, 9 bases remained unmatched. The CDR3 sequence is 15 residues long. DNA of the CDR3: TGTGCCAGCAGCTCAGGGGACAGGGAAACCTCACCCCTCCACTTT. The encoded protein is CASSSGDRETSPLHF.

The rearrangement links TRBV18 to TRBJ2-1; D gene unclear. The CDR3 sequence is 14 residues long. Germline-derived CDR1 and CDR2 are KGHSH and LQKENI. The V gene lost 2 bases and the J gene lost 0 bases, with 5 bases spanning the gap. The CDR3 sequence is CASSPVGSYNEQFF. CDR3 nucleotides: TGTGCCAGCTCACCAGTCGGCTCCTACAATGAGCAGTTCTTC.

The chain links TRBV11-2 to TRBJ1-6, with D maybe TRBD1 (6 bases). The V gene lost 2 bases and the J gene lost 7 bases, with 9 bases spanning the gap. CDR3 length: 14 amino acids. The V gene's germline CDR1 is SGHAT and CDR2 FQNNGV. CDR3 sequence: CASSLLGTNSPLHF. In nucleotides, the CDR3 is TGTGCCAGCAGCTTACTAGGGACAAATTCACCCCTCCACTTT.

The genes are TRBV19 and TRBJ2-7; 8 nucleotides match TRBD1. V was clipped by 1 base and J by 2 bases; unmatched bases: 7. This CDR3 spans 16 amino acids. Looked up from germline, CDR1 is LNHDA and CDR2 is SQIVND (reference sequence). The CDR3 sequence: CASSIGRQGRPYEQYF. In nucleotides, the CDR3 is TGTGCCAGTAGTATAGGGCGACAGGGGAGGCCCTACGAGCAGTACTTC.

The genes are TRBV7-2 and TRBJ2-5; 10 bases line up with TRBD2. With 3 bases clipped from V and 4 bases from J, the junction kept 5 bases outside the gene matches. CDR3 length: 15 amino acids. In germline, CDR1 is SGHTA, CDR2 FQGNSA. In nucleotides, the CDR3 is TGTGCCAGCAGCTTGGGACTAGCGTTCCCAGAGACCCAGTACTTC. As protein: CASSLGLAFPETQYF.

The chain has TRBV5-4 and TRBJ2-1; the match to TRBD2 covers 11 bases. Germline V lookup: CDR1 SGHNT, CDR2 YYREEE (reference sequence). V lost 0 bases to trimming and J lost 8 bases; unmatched junction nucleotides: 7. The length of the CDR3 is 16 residues. CDR3 DNA sequence: TGTGCCAGCAGCTTGGGGACTAGCGGGTCAGGGGATGAGCAGTTCTTC. This codes for CASSLGTSGSGDEQFF. Full variable domain (rest looked up from reference TRBV5-4 and TRBJ2-1): ETGVTQSPTHLIKTRGQQVTLRCSSQSGHNTVSWYQQALGQGPQFIFQYYREEENGRGNFPPRFSGLQFPNYSSELNVNALELDDSALYLCASSLGTSGSGDEQFFGPGTRLTVL.